This T cell receptor (beta chain) came from a study of shared clonotypes between healthy human individuals. Findings and limits, study-wide: The study's rarefaction showed incomplete sorted-subset sequencing despite large depth.

Naive CD4+ cells were CD45RA-selected; the remaining cells were memory. As to this clone: Its specificity is unknown.

V lost 0 bases to trimming and J lost 4 bases, with 7 bases between them. This CDR3 is built from 13 residues. Per the germline V gene, CDR1 is MNHEY and CDR2 is SVGAGI. Method: immunoSEQ multiplex PCR; TCRdb's copy keeps in-frame clones and lacks some. The sample holds 1,500,000 or so clones, approximately 98.5% seen once. This receptor was identified in a young man in good health. This sequence joins TRBV6-5 and TRBJ2-7; D is undetermined. Specimen: naive CD4+ T cells sorted from blood. Subset specified: CD45RA+ positively selected. CDR3 sequence: CASSYSLGYEQYF. DNA of the CDR3: TGTGCCAGCAGTTACTCGTTAGGATACGAGCAGTACTTC.